The 18 T cell receptor beta chains given below trace back to one sample, sequenced in a study of tumor-infiltrating lymphocytes in oesophageal squamous cell carcinoma. Via MiXCR, TCRdb re-called the PCR reads, giving one row per CDR3 protein. The sample lists about 21,000 distinct CDR3 sequences, approximately 38% occurring once. The sequencing input was esophageal tumor tissue. These receptors all stem from a male donor with esophageal squamous cell carcinoma.

Concerning this clonotype: The CDR3 ends on some other residue instead of the conserved phenylalanine or tryptophan, so this is likely a read error. No DNA is shown, since the ends of the CDR3 on it are uncertain; the CDR3 is the one TCRdb lists. This chain joins TRBV5-1 and TRBJ2-3; TRBD1, the D gene given by the table, was not confirmed from the DNA. The CDR3 region is 16 residues in length, termini included. The germline V gene has CDR1 SGHRS and CDR2 YFSETQ. This CDR3 reads CASSSQFGQNEQFFGP.

A remark on this clonotype: The missing conserved phenylalanine or tryptophan at the end of this CDR3 makes a read error likely. It is unclear where the CDR3 begins or ends on the DNA, so no DNA is shown, and the CDR3 is as TCRdb lists it. V usage is TRBV6-5 and J usage is TRBJ2-1; the D call TRBD2 from the table was never checked on the DNA. The CDR3 totals 16 residues, both ends included. CDR1 is MNHEY, CDR2 SVGAGI, per germline. CDR3 residues: CASSEVPTDSPLHFGN.

This clonotype was recorded many times. The rearrangement joins TRBV6-6 to TRBJ2-5; no firm D call. Germline-derived CDR1 and CDR2 are MNHNY and SVGAGI (reference sequence). Trimming removed 1 base from V and 5 bases from J, with 8 bases in between. CDR3 length: 13 residues. The CDR3 DNA reads as TGTGCCAGCAGTTACTTCCCAGCGGAGACCCAGTACTTC. This translates into CASSYFPAETQYF.

This clonotype was counted a few times. For the CDR3, the DNA is TGCGCCAGCAGCCAAATTAGGGACAATGAGCAGTACTTC. It yields the protein CASSQIRDNEQYF. The chain has TRBV4-1 and TRBJ2-3, with TRBD1 as a possible D gene (6 bases). The J call is in doubt because the DNA end fits TRBJ2-7 better. This CDR3 is 13 amino acids long. CDR1 and CDR2 (germline): MGHRA, YSYEKL.

The CDR3 sequence is CASATRRENTGELFF. CDR3 DNA sequence: TGTGCCAGCGCGACTAGGCGGGAGAACACCGGGGAGCTGTTTTTT. The chain links TRBV7-6 to TRBJ2-2; weak D call: TRBD2 (6 bases). Per the germline V gene, CDR1 is SGHVS and CDR2 is FNYEAQ. Trimming cost V 8 bases and J 1 base, with 14 bases left between them. The CDR3 sequence is 15 residues long.

The gene calls are TRBV4-2 and TRBJ2-1; unclear D gene. The DNA end is a closer match to TRBJ2-7, so the J assignment may be wrong. The CDR3 totals 12 residues. CDR1 and CDR2 from the germline V gene are LGHNA and YNFKEQ. The CDR3 sequence: CASSQDGYEQYF. The CDR3 DNA reads TGTGCCAGCAGCCAAGACGGCTACGAGCAGTACTTC.

This clonotype was seen a handful of times. This CDR3 fails to terminate in the conserved phenylalanine or tryptophan, so it likely reflects a read error. The DNA is left out, because the CDR3 cannot be placed on it with certainty; the CDR3 is given as TCRdb lists it. The chain carries TRBV6-6 and TRBJ2-7. In germline, CDR1 is MNHNY, CDR2 SVGAGI (reference sequence). The CDR3 comprises 15 residues, both ends counted. CDR3 amino acids: CASSYSLHYGYTFGS.

The CDR3 loop reads CASSGSGPGNEQFF. In DNA, the CDR3 is TGTGCCAGCAGTGGATCCGGCCCCGGCAATGAGCAGTTCTTC. V is TRBV25-1 and J is TRBJ2-1, with D uncertain. This CDR3 region has 14 residues. Per the germline V gene, CDR1 is MGHDK and CDR2 is SYGVNS. Trimming removed 4 bases from V and 6 bases from J, with 13 bases in between. Complete variable domain (other parts from reference TRBV25-1 and TRBJ2-1): EADIYQTPRYLVIGTGKKITLECSQTMGHDKMYWYQQDPGMELHLIHYSYGVNSTEKGDLSSESTVSRIRTEHFPLTLESARPSHTSQYLCASSGSGPGNEQFFGPGTRLTVL.

In this sample, this clonotype turned up many times. The V gene is TRBV4-2, the J gene TRBJ1-1; a possible D gene is TRBD1 (6 bases). This CDR3 is built from 13 residues. The germline gives CDR1 LGHNA, CDR2 YNFKEQ. V shed 4 bases and J shed 7 bases, with 13 bases lying between them. CDR3 in DNA: TGTGCCAGCAGCCCGCGGGACACTCATGAAGCTTTCTTT. Amino acid sequence: CASSPRDTHEAFF.

This clonotype was seen ten or more times. This chain uses TRBV19 with TRBJ2-7; 7 nucleotides align to TRBD1. The CDR3 is 15 amino acids. Trimming cost V 5 bases and J 4 bases; bases outside gene matches: 11. Germline V gives CDR1 LNHDA, CDR2 SQIVND (reference sequence). The DNA for the CDR3 is TGTGCCAGTAGTCATACCGGGACAGACTCATACGAGCAGTACTTC. As protein: CASSHTGTDSYEQYF.

This clonotype was counted many times. The CDR3 nucleotides are TGTGCCAGCAGTTTAGGGGGGGGTAGTCAGCCCCAGCATTTT. Its protein is CASSLGGGSQPQHF. The V and J genes are TRBV28 and TRBJ1-5; TRBD1 is a possible D gene (5 bases). Germline V gives CDR1 MDHEN, CDR2 SYDVKM. The CDR3 is made up of 14 amino acids. Trimming took 2 bases from V and 6 from J, leaving 11 bases between them.

A note on this clonotype: This likely comes from a read error, as the CDR3 has no conserved phenylalanine or tryptophan at its end. The DNA is omitted, as the CDR3 cannot be located on it reliably, and the CDR3 follows TCRdb's listing. The chain employs TRBV11-2 and TRBJ2-6; no DNA check was done on the table's D call, TRBD1. The CDR3 has 16 amino acids, counting both end residues. Germline assignment: CDR1 SGHAT and CDR2 FQNNGV. CDR3 region: CASSSPGGRGEQFFGA.

At least ten counts were recorded for this clonotype. The V and J genes are TRBV4-1 and TRBJ2-5; D is unresolved. V lost 0 bases and J 0 bases, leaving 8 bases between the germline ends. CDR3 length: 15 residues. Germline V gives CDR1 MGHRA, CDR2 YSYEKL. The CDR3, as DNA: TGCGCCAGCAGCCAAGATTCCCAGGACCAAGAGACCCAGTACTTC. Its protein product is CASSQDSQDQETQYF.

The rearrangement uses TRBV10-3 and TRBJ1-2; D perhaps matches TRBD1 (6 bases). Germline V gives CDR1 ENHRY, CDR2 SYGVKD. V was trimmed by 3 bases and J by 7 bases, leaving 15 bases between them. The CDR3 has 14 amino acids. The CDR3 DNA reads as TGTGCCATCAGTGATCGGGGGGCTGTTGGTGGCTACACCTTC. Translating it yields CAISDRGAVGGYTF.

There are many counts of this clonotype. A much larger clone differs by one base, so this may be a read error. V is TRBV11-3 and J is TRBJ2-5; 8 bases are a match to TRBD2. The CDR3 spans 16 residues. Germline V gene sequence: CDR1 SGHNT, CDR2 YENEEA. V dropped 4 bases and J dropped 11; count of bases not matched to a gene: 18. CDR3 in amino acids: CASSYISSGRNDEQYF. The CDR3 bases are TGTGCCAGCAGCTACATTAGCAGCGGGAGAAACGATGAGCAGTACTTC.

This clonotype has ten or more counts. The rearrangement links TRBV11-3 to TRBJ2-3, with D possibly being TRBD1 (6 bases). The CDR3 length is 14 residues. V was trimmed by 3 bases and J by 5 bases, leaving 12 bases between them. CDR1 SGHNT and CDR2 YENEEA come from the germline V gene. CDR3 DNA: TGTGCCAGCAGCTTGACAGGAGCCGGAGATACGCAGTATTTT. Amino acids: CASSLTGAGDTQYF. The full variable domain, in which reference TRBV11-3 and TRBJ2-3 provide the parts outside the CDR3, is EAGVVQSPRYKIIEKKQPVAFWCNPISGHNTLYWYLQNLGQGPELLIRYENEEAVDDSQLPKDRFSAERLKGVDSTLKIQPAELGDSAVYLCASSLTGAGDTQYFGPGTRLTVL.

This clonotype has only a few counts. No conserved phenylalanine or tryptophan ends this CDR3, so it is likely a read error. It is unclear where the CDR3 begins or ends on the DNA, so no DNA is shown, and the CDR3 is as TCRdb lists it. This sequence joins TRBV6-1 and TRBJ2-3; TRBD2, as called in the table, went unchecked against the DNA. The CDR3 length is 13 residues, termini included. From germline, CDR1 is MNHNS and CDR2 SASEGT. CDR3 sequence reads: CASTIGETQYFGP.

At least ten counts were recorded for this clonotype. The chain recombines TRBV27 with TRBJ2-7; no reliable D call. Deletions cut 2 bases from V and 0 bases from J, with 8 bases between. The CDR3 length is 14 residues. CDR1 MNHEY and CDR2 SMNVEV come from the germline V gene (reference sequence). The CDR3 here is CASSLLQRSYEQYF. The CDR3 DNA is TGTGCCAGCAGTTTACTACAGCGCTCCTACGAGCAGTACTTC.